This T cell receptor (beta chain) was captured by sequencing in a study of early T cells in non-severe SARS-CoV-2 infection. At the level of the study: Sequencing was performed on bulk RNA from unsorted whole blood, leaving chains unpaired.

Unique molecular identifiers were attached to individual cDNA molecules. TCRdb re-called the 5' RACE reads through MiXCR, storing one row per CDR3 protein. The sample holds some 57,000 distinct CDR3 sequences, 9.5% to 14% seen once. From germline, CDR1 is MNHEY and CDR2 SVGEGT. The CDR3 spans 13 residues. The V end was cut by 0 bases, the J end by 14 bases, with 16 bases between. This clonotype was recorded at least ten times. The rearrangement joins TRBV6-2 or TRBV6-3 to TRBJ2-5; no reliable D call. This TCR was sampled from an adult who was a healthcare worker with PCR-confirmed SARS-CoV-2 infection or an uninfected control (not recorded which). The sample taken for sequencing was whole blood. The CDR3 DNA reads TGTGCCAGCAGTTACTCGGAAGTGACTCACGCATACTTC. Amino acid sequence: CASSYSEVTHAYF.